This TCR beta chain was found in a study of blood T cell repertoires in COVID-19. Looking at the study overall: The analysed material was cDNA or gDNA that came from T cells, B-cell-depleted T cells, or PBMCs.

Data came from immunoSEQ multiplex PCR; TCRdb stores just in-frame clones and leaves some out. The repertoire holds approximately 360,000 clones, with 70% to 90% as singletons. The CDR3 runs 19 residues. Germline V gene data show CDR1 as LNHNV and CDR2 as YYDKDF (reference sequence). Unmatched junction bases numbered 17, after V lost 4 bases and J lost 2 bases. This clone was seen more than once but under ten times. Cohorts were based on clinical histories the participants reported. Sequenced material: PBMCs or T cells enriched from blood (not recorded which). The TCR sequence derives from a woman in her 30s with acute COVID-19. The V gene is TRBV15, the J gene TRBJ1-3; 7 nucleotides line up with TRBD1. The CDR3 nucleotides read TGTGCCACCAGCACCGAAACTTACCGGGACAGAGAAACTGGAAACACCATATATTTT. Its translation: CATSTETYRDRETGNTIYF.